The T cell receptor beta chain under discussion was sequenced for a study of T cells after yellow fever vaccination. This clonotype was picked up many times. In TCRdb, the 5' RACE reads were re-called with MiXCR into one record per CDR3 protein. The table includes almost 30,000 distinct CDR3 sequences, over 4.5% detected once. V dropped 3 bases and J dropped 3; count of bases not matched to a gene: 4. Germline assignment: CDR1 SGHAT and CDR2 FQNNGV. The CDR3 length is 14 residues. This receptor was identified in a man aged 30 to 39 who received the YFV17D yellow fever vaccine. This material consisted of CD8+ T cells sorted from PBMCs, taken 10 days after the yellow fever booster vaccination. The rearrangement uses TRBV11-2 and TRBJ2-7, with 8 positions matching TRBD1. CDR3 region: CASSLTGTGYEQYF. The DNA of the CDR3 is TGTGCCAGCAGCTTGACCGGGACAGGCTACGAGCAGTACTTC.